The 7 T cell receptor beta chains listed next were all sequenced from one sample in a study of identical twins. One entry per CDR3 protein results from TCRdb running MiXCR on the 5' RACE reads. The data contain about 900,000 distinct CDR3 sequences, 9% to 15% of them singletons. This sample also belongs to another study, concerning yellow fever vaccine responses in identical twins.

The sequencing sample was made of PBMCs. These receptors were obtained from a woman between 18 and 29 years old in good health.

The V call is TRBV10-3, the J call TRBJ2-1, with TRBD2 as a possible D gene (6 bases). Trimming removed 0 bases from V and 8 bases from J, with 17 bases in between. The CDR3 length is 16 residues. Germline V CDR1 and CDR2: ENHRY, SYGVKD. CDR3 in amino acids: CAISESGIGSFDEQFF. Written as DNA, the CDR3 is TGTGCCATCAGTGAGTCTGGTATCGGGAGCTTCGATGAGCAGTTCTTC.

This clonotype was detected ten times or more. The V and J genes are TRBV24-1 and TRBJ2-1, with D perhaps being TRBD1 or TRBD2 (5 bases each). Trimming took off 5 bases at V and 9 bases at J, with 13 bases between the two ends. The germline V gene encodes CDR1 KGHDR and CDR2 SFDVKD. This CDR3 region has 13 residues. The CDR3 here is CATSVTGLGEQFF. CDR3 sequence (DNA): TGTGCCACCAGTGTAACGGGGCTTGGTGAGCAGTTCTTC.

The rearrangement uses TRBV12-3 or TRBV12-4 and TRBJ2-1, with 9 bases fitting TRBD2. V was pared by 7 bases and J by 14 bases, with 6 bases of the junction left unmatched. The CDR3 covers 11 residues. DNA of the CDR3: TGTGCCAGCATGTTAGCGGGAGATAAGTTCTTC. Protein product: CASMLAGDKFF.

This clonotype was detected many times. The chain uses TRBV10-3 and TRBJ1-3; D is ambiguous. Trimming took 3 bases from V and 2 from J, leaving 8 bases between them. CDR3 length equals 14 residues. Germline lookup yields CDR1 ENHRY and CDR2 SYGVKD. For the CDR3, the DNA is TGTGCCATCAGTGACTCGGGGACTGGAAACACCATATATTTT. Amino acid sequence: CAISDSGTGNTIYF.

This clonotype was counted between two and nine times. The chain combines TRBV10-3 with TRBJ1-1; 7 nucleotides agree with TRBD1. Trimming cost V 10 bases and J 5 bases; bases outside gene matches: 10. This CDR3 has 13 residues. Per germline, CDR1 ENHRY and CDR2 SYGVKD. This chain's CDR3 is CANRDSPMTEAFF. CDR3 bases: TGTGCCAACCGGGACAGCCCCATGACTGAAGCTTTCTTT.

The J gene is TRBJ2-1, the V gene TRBV2; 8 bases align to TRBD2. CDR1 SNHLY and CDR2 FYNNEI come from the germline V gene. The CDR3 is 16 amino acids. The V segment lost 2 bases and the J segment 1 base; nucleotides outside the gene matches: 4. The CDR3 sequence is CASSESGGLSYNEQFF. CDR3 in DNA: TGTGCCAGCAGTGAATCGGGAGGGCTGTCCTACAATGAGCAGTTCTTC.

This clonotype was recorded at least ten times. The chain recombines TRBV7-8 with TRBJ2-5, with 13 bases matching TRBD2. V lost 5 bases and J lost 7; bases outside the gene matches: 10. Germline CDR1 and CDR2: SGHVS and FQNEAQ. The CDR3 contains 16 residues. The CDR3 sequence: CASSTQTSGGFGTQYF. The CDR3 nucleotides are TGTGCCAGCAGCACTCAGACTAGCGGGGGGTTTGGGACCCAGTACTTC.